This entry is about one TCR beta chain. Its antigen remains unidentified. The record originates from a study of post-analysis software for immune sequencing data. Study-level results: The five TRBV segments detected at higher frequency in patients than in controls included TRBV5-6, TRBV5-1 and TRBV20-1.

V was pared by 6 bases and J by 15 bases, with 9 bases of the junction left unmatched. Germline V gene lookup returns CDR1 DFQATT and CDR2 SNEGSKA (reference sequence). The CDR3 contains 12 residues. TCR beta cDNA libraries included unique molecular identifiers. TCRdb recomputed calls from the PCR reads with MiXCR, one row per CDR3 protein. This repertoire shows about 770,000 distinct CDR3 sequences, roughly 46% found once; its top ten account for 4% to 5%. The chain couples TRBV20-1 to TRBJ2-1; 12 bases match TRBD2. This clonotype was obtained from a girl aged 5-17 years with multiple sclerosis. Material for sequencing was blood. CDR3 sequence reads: CSASTSGSFLFF. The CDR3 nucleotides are TGCAGTGCATCGACTAGCGGGAGTTTTCTGTTCTTC.